This TCR beta chain was recovered during a study of OX40 agonist ivuxolimab in advanced cancers. TCRdb's table, derived via immunoSEQ multiplex PCR, lists solely in-frame clones and lacks some. The repertoire holds 50,000 to 65,000 clones, with about 81% as singletons. Germline V gene lookup returns CDR1 MNHNS and CDR2 SASEGT. The CDR3 is 15 residues long. V was clipped by 7 bases and J by 5 bases, with 20 bases between them. The source was CD4+ or CD8+ T cells sorted from blood, collected in a trial of the OX40 agonist ivuxolimab. This sequence originates from an adult with an advanced solid tumor such as melanoma, head and neck, liver or kidney cancer. The genes are TRBV6-1 and TRBJ1-1, with D possibly matching TRBD1 (6 bases). CDR3 protein: CASTNRVLQGTEAFF. As DNA, the CDR3 is TGTGCCAGCACCAACAGGGTCCTCCAGGGGACTGAAGCTTTCTTT.